The 22 T cell receptor beta chains given below trace back to one sample, sequenced in a study of blood T cells in healthy people across ages. PCR was performed a second time for about 7 to 11 cycles using a sample-barcoded 5' primer and a J-beta primer mix. Each CDR3 protein is one row after TCRdb ran MiXCR on the 5' RACE reads. The sample yields roughly 1.4 million distinct CDR3 sequences, approximately 60% seen once. Sequenced material: blood. The receptors stem from a young man in good health.

The J gene is TRBJ1-3, the V gene TRBV29-1; D is uncertain. Trimming took off 6 bases at V and 0 bases at J, with 9 bases between the two ends. Germline CDR1 reads SQVTM; CDR2 reads ANQGSEA. This CDR3 is 13 amino acids long. The CDR3 region has the DNA TGCAGCGTGGAGGGCGTCTCTGGAAACACCATATATTTT. Protein: CSVEGVSGNTIYF.

This clonotype was counted only a few times. The chain links TRBV7-8 to TRBJ2-7, with D uncertain. CDR3 length: 12 amino acids. Germline V gives CDR1 SGHVS, CDR2 FQNEAQ. With 5 bases removed from V and 4 bases from J, the gap between germline ends came to 9 bases. Here the CDR3 reads CASSPVQYEQYF. The CDR3 nucleotides are TGTGCCAGCAGCCCCGTCCAGTACGAGCAGTACTTC.

The J gene is TRBJ1-1, the V gene TRBV27, with 9 bases matching TRBD1. The CDR3 is made up of 15 amino acids. Germline CDR1 reads MNHEY; CDR2 reads SMNVEV (reference sequence). The V segment lost 6 bases and the J segment 1 base; nucleotides outside the gene matches: 6. In nucleotides, the CDR3 is TGTGCCAGCAGCACAGGGGGCGAATGGAACACTGAAGCTTTCTTT. It codes for CASSTGGEWNTEAFF.

V and J are TRBV10-2 and TRBJ2-5, with a weak D call TRBD2 (5 bases). The length of the CDR3 is 16 residues. Trimming took off 8 bases at V and 4 bases at J, with 23 bases between the two ends. Looked up from germline, CDR1 is WSHSY and CDR2 is SAAADI. Here the CDR3 reads CASPVRWLGEGETQYF. The CDR3 coding sequence is TGCGCCAGCCCGGTACGGTGGTTGGGAGAAGGAGAGACCCAGTACTTC.

This rearrangement joins TRBV4-1 to TRBJ2-1; the D is unclear. The CDR3 runs to 16 residues. Germline V gene sequence: CDR1 MGHRA, CDR2 YSYEKL. Trimming removed 0 bases at V and 0 bases at J, with 9 bases between. CDR3 DNA sequence: TGCGCCAGCAGCCAAGATAGTGAGAGCTCCTACAATGAGCAGTTCTTC. This translates into CASSQDSESSYNEQFF.

The V call is TRBV24-1, the J call TRBJ2-1, with D perhaps matching TRBD2 (6 bases). This CDR3 has 18 amino acids. Per the germline V gene, CDR1 is KGHDR and CDR2 is SFDVKD. In nucleotides, the CDR3 is TGTGTCACAACCTACCGGGACGGGGACGGGAGCTCCTACAATGAGCAGTTCTTC. As protein: CVTTYRDGDGSSYNEQFF.

This clonotype has only a few counts. The V and J genes are TRBV19 and TRBJ2-3; TRBD1 matches at 10 bases. The CDR3 covers 13 residues. Germline V gives CDR1 LNHDA, CDR2 SQIVND (reference sequence). J was trimmed by 7 bases and V by 6 bases; bases with no gene match: 4. CDR3: CASSGQGEYTQYF. CDR3 sequence (DNA): TGTGCCAGTAGCGGACAGGGGGAATATACGCAGTATTTT.

This clonotype was picked up a small number of times. This chain uses TRBV5-4 with TRBJ2-1; D may be TRBD1 or TRBD2 (5 bases each). Trimming cost V 3 bases and J 7 bases, with 11 bases left between them. The germline V gene encodes CDR1 SGHNT and CDR2 YYREEE (reference sequence). This CDR3 region has 13 residues. The CDR3 is CASSWGSGNEQFF. The CDR3 coding sequence is TGTGCCAGCAGCTGGGGGAGTGGAAATGAGCAGTTCTTC.

The chain joins TRBV20-1 to TRBJ2-1, with 10 bases aligning to TRBD2. From germline, CDR1 is DFQATT and CDR2 SNEGSKA (reference sequence). The J segment lost 3 bases and the V segment lost 1 base, leaving 6 bases of the junction unmatched. The CDR3 contains 16 residues. This CDR3 reads CSARVGTSGDYNEQFF. CDR3 DNA: TGCAGTGCTAGAGTTGGAACTAGCGGGGACTACAATGAGCAGTTCTTC.

This clonotype was seen a single time. The chain uses TRBV5-1 and TRBJ2-2, with 10 nucleotides matching TRBD1. CDR1 and CDR2 (germline): SGHRS, YFSETQ. J was trimmed by 6 bases and V by 0 bases; bases with no gene match: 5. CDR3 length: 16 amino acids. DNA of the CDR3: TGCGCCAGCAGCTTGGCCGGGACAGGGGAACCCGGGGAGCTGTTTTTT. It encodes CASSLAGTGEPGELFF.

The V call is TRBV29-1, the J call TRBJ1-1, with a weak D call TRBD1 (5 bases). Germline CDR1 and CDR2: SQVTM and ANQGSEA. CDR3 length: 12 residues. The V and J ends lost 3 bases and 2 bases respectively, with 7 bases between them. In DNA form, the CDR3 reads TGCAGCGTTGAGGGGGATAACACTGAAGCTTTCTTT. Encoded protein: CSVEGDNTEAFF. Full variable domain (remainder filled in from reference TRBV29-1 and TRBJ1-1): SAVISQKPSRDICQRGTSLTIQCQVDSQVTMMFWYRQQPGQSLTLIATANQGSEATYESGFVIDKFPISRPNLTFSTLTVSNMSPEDSSIYLCSVEGDNTEAFFGQGTRLTVV.

The chain combines TRBV2 with TRBJ2-1, with 11 positions matching TRBD1. Trimming took 8 bases from V and 0 from J; bases not matched to a gene: 15. This CDR3 spans 19 amino acids. Germline V gene sequence: CDR1 SNHLY, CDR2 FYNNEI. CDR3 coding DNA: TGTGCCAGCCGATGGGGACAGGGGGGACAAAGGGGCTCCTACAATGAGCAGTTCTTC. This encodes CASRWGQGGQRGSYNEQFF.

The V call is TRBV28, the J call TRBJ1-4; D is possibly TRBD1 (5 bases). This CDR3 region has 14 residues. V lost 6 bases and J 5 bases, leaving 13 bases between the germline ends. Germline V CDR1 and CDR2: MDHEN, SYDVKM. The CDR3 DNA reads as TGTGCCAGCAGCCCGGGGGGGGACAATGAAAAACTGTTTTTT. Protein sequence: CASSPGGDNEKLFF.

The V and J genes are TRBV5-1 and TRBJ2-3, with 11 bases identical to TRBD2. Trimming took 8 bases from V and 8 from J; bases not matched to a gene: 13. Germline lookup yields CDR1 SGHRS and CDR2 YFSETQ. The CDR3 is made up of 15 amino acids. CDR3: CASGLAGGHGGTQYF. The CDR3 DNA follows: TGCGCCAGTGGCCTAGCGGGAGGCCACGGGGGTACGCAGTATTTT.

This clonotype occurred once. The J gene is TRBJ2-7, the V gene TRBV5-1; the match to TRBD1 covers 11 bases. CDR1 is SGHRS, CDR2 YFSETQ, per germline. The CDR3 sequence is 17 residues long. Germline trimming cut 0 bases from V and 3 bases from J; bases unmatched to any gene: 8. The CDR3 reads CASSLARWTGGFYEQYF. The CDR3 DNA is TGCGCCAGCAGCTTGGCCAGATGGACAGGGGGCTTCTACGAGCAGTACTTC.

The rearrangement links TRBV12-3 or TRBV12-4 to TRBJ1-1, with no clear D. Trimming removed 8 bases at V and 4 bases at J, with 11 bases between. The CDR3 consists of 12 residues. CDR3 in amino acids: CASGFRSTEAFF. The CDR3, as DNA: TGTGCCAGCGGGTTCAGGAGCACTGAAGCTTTCTTT.

This clonotype came up a few times. This chain uses TRBV3-1 with TRBJ1-2, with a tentative D call TRBD1 (6 bases). Trimming pared 0 bases from V and 8 bases from J, leaving 7 bases between. This CDR3 spans 12 amino acids. In germline, CDR1 is LGHDT, CDR2 YNNKEL (reference sequence). CDR3 nucleotides: TGTGCCAGCAGCCAAGATACAGGGGGCTACACCTTC. Translation: CASSQDTGGYTF.

This chain's CDR3 is CASSQRSSGRVMGEQYF. In nucleotides, the CDR3 is TGCGCCAGCAGCCAACGTTCTTCTGGCAGGGTCATGGGCGAGCAGTACTTC. V usage is TRBV4-1 and J usage is TRBJ2-5, with D perhaps matching TRBD1 (5 bases). The closer fit of TRBJ2-7 to the DNA end suggests the J call may be wrong. The CDR3 spans 17 residues. Per the germline V gene, CDR1 is MGHRA and CDR2 is YSYEKL.

The chain employs TRBV4-3 and TRBJ2-7, with D possibly being TRBD2 (6 bases). Germline V gives CDR1 LGHNA, CDR2 YSLEER. V was cut by 2 bases and J by 3 bases, with 11 bases left in between. The CDR3 loop spans 14 amino acids. The CDR3 DNA follows: TGCGCCAGCAGCCAATTTCAGGGAGGCTACGAGCAGTACTTC. Its protein product is CASSQFQGGYEQYF.

The chain is built from TRBV5-1 and TRBJ2-4; 12 bases line up with TRBD2. The V gene end was trimmed by 4 bases and the J gene end by 5 bases; junction bases not matched to a gene: 4. Germline CDR1 is SGHRS and CDR2 is YFSETQ. The CDR3 is made up of 15 amino acids. The CDR3 region has the DNA TGCGCCAGCAGCCTACGACTAGCGGGGGAAAACATTCAGTACTTC. Translation gives CASSLRLAGENIQYF. The variable domain in full, with the rest retrieved from reference TRBV5-1 and TRBJ2-4, is KAGVTQTPRYLIKTRGQQVTLSCSPISGHRSVSWYQQTPGQGLQFLFEYFSETQRNKGNFPGRFSGRQFSNSRSEMNVSTLELGDSALYLCASSLRLAGENIQYFGAGTRLSVL.

This chain links TRBV7-9 with TRBJ2-4, with D tentatively TRBD2 (6 bases). Germline V gene data show CDR1 as SEHNR and CDR2 as FQNEAQ (reference sequence). Trimming cost V 11 bases and J 6 bases, with 14 bases left between them. CDR3 size: 12 residues. The CDR3 here is CAAGSMGNIQYF. As DNA, the CDR3 is TGTGCCGCCGGGAGTATGGGAAACATTCAGTACTTC.

Details on this clonotype: The junction departs from germline at one end; a sequencing error may be responsible. V gene TRBV7-9 combines with J gene TRBJ2-1, with 10 bases lining up with TRBD2. The CDR3 loop spans 15 amino acids. Looked up from germline, CDR1 is SEHNR and CDR2 is FQNEAQ (reference sequence). As DNA, the CDR3 is TGTGCCGGCAGCTTAGCGGGAGGAAAGGGGAGTGAGCAGTTCTTC. Its protein is CAGSLAGGKGSEQFF. Complete variable domain (other parts from reference TRBV7-9 and TRBJ2-1): DTGVSQNPRHKITKRGQNVTFRCDPISEHNRLYWYRQTLGQGPEFLTYFQNEAQLEKSRLLSDRFSAERPKGSFSTLEIQRTEQGDSAMYLCAGSLAGGKGSEQFFGPGTRLTVL.